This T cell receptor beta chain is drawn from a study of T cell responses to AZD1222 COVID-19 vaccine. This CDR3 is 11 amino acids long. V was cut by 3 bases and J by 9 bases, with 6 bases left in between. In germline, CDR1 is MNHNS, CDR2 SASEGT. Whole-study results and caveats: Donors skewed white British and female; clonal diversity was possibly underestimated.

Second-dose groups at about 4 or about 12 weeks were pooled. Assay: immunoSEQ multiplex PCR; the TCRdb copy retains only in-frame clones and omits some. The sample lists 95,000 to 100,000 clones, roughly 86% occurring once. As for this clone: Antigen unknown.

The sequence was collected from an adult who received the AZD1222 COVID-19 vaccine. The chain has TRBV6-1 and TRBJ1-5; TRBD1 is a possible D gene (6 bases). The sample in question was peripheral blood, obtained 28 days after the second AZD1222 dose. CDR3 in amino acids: CASSDRGPQHF. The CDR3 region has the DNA TGTGCCAGCAGTGACAGGGGGCCCCAGCATTTT.